The entry that follows covers one T cell receptor (beta chain) sequence. Its antigen is unknown. This sample was taken from a study of shared clonotypes between healthy human individuals. Study outcomes and limitations: Naive subsets typically showed greater estimated richness than memory subsets. Only blood was sampled, and tissue TCR repertoires likely differ from blood ones.

CD45RO-negative, CCR7-positively selected cells formed the naive CD8 fraction, excluding terminally differentiated effector memory CD45RA+ cells. The donors, healthy adults who were HIV-negative, had experienced no recent acute infections or vaccinations. Adults of Caucasian background living in Nashville, Tennessee made up all donors. Trimming at V came to 3 bases and at J to 5 bases, leaving 20 bases not matched to a gene. Germline CDR1 reads SGHDT; CDR2 reads YYEEEE. The CDR3 is made up of 19 amino acids. The data were produced by immunoSEQ multiplex PCR, yet TCRdb's version contains in-frame clones alone and is incomplete. The table lists approximately 1.9 million clones, around 93% of them singletons.

This receptor was taken from a man aged 18 to 29 in good health. Some clones in this sample may be carry-over from other donors' samples. This chain connects TRBV5-6 to TRBJ2-1; 7 nucleotides align to TRBD2. The sequenced material came from naive CD8+ T cells from PBMCs. As DNA, the CDR3 is TGTGCCAGCAGCTACCCGTTGCGGGGGAGGGCCTTGGATAACAATGAGCAGTTCTTC. Its translation: CASSYPLRGRALDNNEQFF.